This entry concerns a single TCR beta chain. This entry is derived from a study of blood T cells in healthy people across ages. Primers used in a second PCR of roughly 7 to 11 cycles were a sample-barcoded 5' primer and a J-beta primer mix. TCRdb reprocessed the 5' RACE reads with MiXCR, giving one entry per CDR3 protein. Among roughly 2 million distinct CDR3 sequences, approximately 50% were seen once, and the ten largest hold roughly 2%. This clonotype was obtained from a woman aged 40-49 years in good health. Sequenced sample: blood.

In nucleotides, the CDR3 is TGCAGCACTGGAGGGGGGAGCACTGAAGCTTTCTTT. Residues: CSTGGGSTEAFF. This sequence joins TRBV29-1 and TRBJ1-1; D might be TRBD1 (6 bases). CDR1 is SQVTM and CDR2 is ANQGSEA in the germline V gene. The CDR3 extends over 12 amino acids. Trimming shortened V by 8 bases and J by 4 bases, and 14 bases separated the two germline ends.